These 11 T cell receptor beta chains came from one sample sequenced in a study of human T cells and chemical hapten exposure. TCRdb recomputed calls from the 5' RACE reads with MiXCR, one row per CDR3 protein. Among 120,000 to 150,000 distinct CDR3 sequences listed, 3.5% to 5% were seen once. Total RNA was extracted from unfractionated whole blood. These receptors originate from a female donor in good health.

At least ten counts were recorded for this clonotype. The chain couples TRBV27 to TRBJ1-1; 7 positions match TRBD1. This CDR3 region has 16 residues. V dropped 4 bases and J dropped 9; count of bases not matched to a gene: 17. Per the germline V gene, CDR1 is MNHEY and CDR2 is SMNVEV (reference sequence). The CDR3 reads CASSWGGTAGGAKAFF. The CDR3 nucleotides are TGTGCCAGCAGTTGGGGTGGTACGGCAGGGGGAGCTAAAGCTTTCTTT.

The chain uses TRBV15 and TRBJ1-1, with D maybe TRBD1 (6 bases). The CDR3 is 14 residues long. Germline CDR1 reads LNHNV; CDR2 reads YYDKDF (reference sequence). The V end lost 4 bases, the J end lost 6 bases, and 15 bases lay between the germline ends. The CDR3 loop is CATSTQTGHSEAFF. CDR3 DNA: TGTGCCACCAGCACACAAACGGGACACTCTGAAGCTTTCTTT.

This clonotype occurred many times. The chain couples TRBV6-5 to TRBJ2-3; 9 bases line up with TRBD2. Germline CDR1 reads MNHEY; CDR2 reads SVGAGI. The CDR3 has 17 residues. V lost 2 bases to trimming and J lost 0 bases; unmatched junction nucleotides: 6. DNA of the CDR3: TGTGCCAGCAGTTACGGGACTAGCTATTTTAGCACAGATACGCAGTATTTT. Its translation: CASSYGTSYFSTDTQYF.

This clonotype was counted ten times or more. The chain couples TRBV3-1 to TRBJ2-3; the D gene is possibly TRBD2 (6 bases). The CDR3 totals 13 residues. Germline-derived CDR1 and CDR2 are LGHDT and YNNKEL (reference sequence). Deletions cut 6 bases from V and 4 bases from J, with 11 bases between. CDR3 coding DNA: TGTGCCAGCAGTATGAGCGGGTCAGATACGCAGTATTTT. Translation: CASSMSGSDTQYF.

This clonotype has a count of ten or more. The rearrangement uses TRBV7-9 and TRBJ1-5; D possibly corresponds to TRBD1 (6 bases). The CDR3 is 14 amino acids. The V and J ends lost 1 base and 3 bases respectively, with 7 bases between them. Germline CDR1 and CDR2: SEHNR and FQNEAQ (reference sequence). CDR3 in DNA: TGTGCCAGCAGCTTAGACAGGGTCAATCAGCCCCAGCATTTT. Protein sequence: CASSLDRVNQPQHF.

Many counts were recorded for this clonotype. The chain is built from TRBV12-3 or TRBV12-4 and TRBJ1-1; D not resolved. The CDR3 length is 15 residues. V dropped 1 base and J dropped 4 bases, with 13 bases sitting between them. This CDR3 reads CASSLDPSWGTEAFF. The CDR3 DNA reads TGTGCCAGCAGTTTAGACCCCTCATGGGGCACTGAAGCTTTCTTT.

The chain is built from TRBV20-1 and TRBJ2-5, with no clear D. Germline V gene lookup returns CDR1 DFQATT and CDR2 SNEGSKA (reference sequence). V lost 4 bases and J lost 1, with 13 bases in between. The CDR3 totals 14 residues. The DNA for the CDR3 is TGCAGTGCTACCTTCGTGGGGATCCAAGAGACCCAGTACTTC. It translates to CSATFVGIQETQYF.

At least ten counts were recorded for this clonotype. This chain joins TRBV28 and TRBJ2-7; 9 bases align to TRBD1. V gave up 5 bases and J gave up 7 bases; unmatched junction bases: 9. The CDR3 sequence is 14 residues long. The germline gives CDR1 MDHEN, CDR2 SYDVKM. CDR3: CASSMLQGAGEQYF. CDR3 nucleotide sequence: TGTGCCAGCAGTATGTTACAGGGGGCTGGGGAGCAGTACTTC.

This clonotype was detected only a few times. V is TRBV19 and J is TRBJ1-2; D is perhaps TRBD1 (5 bases). V shed 3 bases and J shed 6 bases, with 8 bases lying between them. The germline V gene has CDR1 LNHDA and CDR2 SQIVND (reference sequence). The CDR3 runs 12 residues. As DNA, the CDR3 is TGTGCCAGTAGTATCTCGGGGGATGGCTACACCTTC. Its protein is CASSISGDGYTF.

This clonotype showed up many times. This chain links TRBV29-1 with TRBJ1-2; D is unresolved. This CDR3 has 14 residues. Germline assignment: CDR1 SQVTM and CDR2 ANQGSEA. The ends were cut back, 4 bases at V and 2 bases at J, with 14 bases in the middle. This CDR3 is CSVVPRLANYGYTF. The CDR3 coding sequence is TGCAGCGTTGTGCCCAGGCTAGCGAACTATGGCTACACCTTC.

This clonotype was detected a few times. The chain links TRBV12-3 or TRBV12-4 to TRBJ2-3; 13 bases align to TRBD2. V lost 7 bases and J lost 6; bases outside the gene matches: 19. The CDR3 length is 19 residues. CDR3 amino acids: CASTKGKIRLAGGGDTQYF. Written as DNA, the CDR3 is TGTGCCAGCACCAAAGGAAAAATAAGACTAGCGGGGGGAGGTGATACGCAGTATTTT.